The present T cell receptor beta chain was sequenced within a study of blood T cell repertoires in COVID-19. Study details: Samples taken during acute and convalescent COVID-19 were collected in the United States, Italy and Spain.

The CDR3 has 13 amino acids. The V end was cut by 4 bases, the J end by 1 base, with 7 bases between. Germline CDR1 SGHDN, CDR2 FVKESK. Repertoires were generated with immunoSEQ multiplex PCR, while TCRdb's copy carries only in-frame clones and drops some. The sample has about 120,000 clones; approximately 80% are singletons. The clonotype comes from a human donor in a cohort sampled during active COVID-19. The sample taken for sequencing was peripheral blood. This chain links TRBV14 with TRBJ1-1; a possible D gene is TRBD1 (6 bases). CDR3 bases: TGTGCCAGCAGCCTGACAGGGAACACTGAAGCTTTCTTT. Its translation: CASSLTGNTEAFF.